The 21 T cell receptor beta chains listed next were all sequenced from one sample in a study of regulatory T cells in long-lasting Graves disease. CDR3 regions were amplified by Arm-PCR using iRepertoire HTBI primers to build TCR beta libraries. TCRdb re-called the multiplex PCR reads with MiXCR, one entry per CDR3 protein. Of approximately 400,000 distinct CDR3 sequences listed, 23% are singletons. The time point denotes: persistent/refractory GD, antithyroid drugs over 5 years with positive TRAb. The authors made the TCR library using RNA they extracted from PBMCs. Specimen: peripheral blood mononuclear cells (PBMCs), collected when the disease was refractory, from a patient treated with antithyroid drugs. These receptors all stem from a woman between 40 and 50 years old with Graves disease.

The chain uses TRBV28 and TRBJ1-1; 7 bases agree with TRBD1. The CDR3 runs to 15 residues. V lost 6 bases, J lost 7 bases, and 14 bases stayed unmatched. Germline CDR1 MDHEN, CDR2 SYDVKM. CDR3 bases: TGTGCCAGCAGACCCCTAGCCCACGGGACAGTTGAAGCTTTCTTT. This gives the protein CASRPLAHGTVEAFF.

This clonotype was seen at least ten times. The J gene is TRBJ1-5, the V gene TRBV6-5; 8 bases agree with TRBD1. The V gene end was trimmed by 8 bases and the J gene end by 6 bases; junction bases not matched to a gene: 9. The CDR3 has 14 residues. CDR1 is MNHEY, CDR2 SVGAGI, per germline. CDR3 residues: CASGSTGGIQPQHF. Written as DNA, the CDR3 is TGTGCCAGCGGTTCCACAGGGGGAATTCAGCCCCAGCATTTT.

V and J are TRBV28 and TRBJ2-3; TRBD2 might be the D (5 bases). The V gene lost 6 bases and the J gene lost 4 bases, with 11 bases spanning the gap. Germline CDR1 is MDHEN and CDR2 is SYDVKM. The length of the CDR3 is 13 residues. CDR3 protein: CASSPIAPDTQYF. In DNA, the CDR3 is TGTGCCAGCAGCCCTATAGCGCCAGATACGCAGTATTTT.

This clonotype was picked up many times. The V call is TRBV7-6, the J call TRBJ1-1, with 7 bases identical to TRBD1. This CDR3 comprises 14 residues. Germline values: CDR1 SGHVS, CDR2 FNYEAQ. J was trimmed by 5 bases and V by 4 bases; bases with no gene match: 7. The DNA for the CDR3 is TGTGCCAGCAGCTCTGACAGGGTGTGGACTGAAGCTTTCTTT. It translates to CASSSDRVWTEAFF.

This clonotype was observed a handful of times. The J gene is TRBJ2-1, the V gene TRBV7-2; D not resolved. Trimming cost V 5 bases and J 0 bases, with 14 bases left between them. Germline-derived CDR1 and CDR2 are SGHTA and FQGNSA. The CDR3 extends over 16 amino acids. DNA for the CDR3: TGTGCCAGCAGCACTCGGGCAGCCAGCTCCTACAATGAGCAGTTCTTC. It specifies CASSTRAASSYNEQFF.

This clonotype was picked up many times. V and J are TRBV28 and TRBJ2-7; TRBD1 agrees at 8 bases. The CDR3 is 13 amino acids. With 5 bases clipped from V and 4 bases from J, the junction kept 4 bases outside the gene matches. CDR1 MDHEN and CDR2 SYDVKM come from the germline V gene. The CDR3 spells CASSRTGSYEQYF. DNA for the CDR3: TGTGCCAGCAGTAGGACAGGGTCGTACGAGCAGTACTTC.

The V call is TRBV12-3 or TRBV12-4, the J call TRBJ1-2, with a weak D call TRBD1 (6 bases). This CDR3 has 18 amino acids. V lost 1 base, J lost 0 bases, and 18 bases lay in between. In nucleotides, the CDR3 is TGTGCCAGCAGTTTAGGCGGGACAAGCCCCAACACTAACTATGGCTACACCTTC. Encoded protein: CASSLGGTSPNTNYGYTF.

This clonotype showed up many times. The chain is built from TRBV2 and TRBJ2-2, with D hard to call. Germline assignment: CDR1 SNHLY and CDR2 FYNNEI. The CDR3 is 14 residues long. Trimming cost V 2 bases and J 6 bases, with 10 bases left between them. CDR3 bases: TGTGCCAGCAGTGAACTCCGCGTTTCCGGGGAGCTGTTTTTT. Its translation: CASSELRVSGELFF.

Of note for this clonotype: This may come from a read error, since a much larger clone is one base off. The chain links TRBV6-9 to TRBJ2-7; D possibly corresponds to TRBD1 (6 bases). CDR3 length: 15 amino acids. Germline CDR1 and CDR2: MNHGY and SVAAGI. Trimming took 4 bases from V and 6 from J, leaving 19 bases between them. The CDR3 here is CASSSRRGSGLEQYF. The DNA of the CDR3 is TGTGCCAGCAGTTCGCGCAGGGGTTCGGGTCTCGAGCAGTACTTC.

V and J are TRBV5-5 and TRBJ2-7; the D call may be TRBD1 or TRBD2 (5 bases each). V lost 4 bases, J lost 0 bases, and 17 bases lay in between. The germline V gene has CDR1 SGHKS and CDR2 YYEKEE (reference sequence). This CDR3 spans 16 amino acids. DNA of the CDR3: TGTGCCAGCAGCGAGGGGTTGCTAGTGGGCTCCTACGAGCAGTACTTC. Translating gives CASSEGLLVGSYEQYF. The full variable domain, its missing parts supplied by reference TRBV5-5 and TRBJ2-7, is DAGVTQSPTHLIKTRGQQVTLRCSPISGHKSVSWYQQVLGQGPQFIFQYYEKEERGRGNFPDRFSARQFPNYSSELNVNALLLGDSALYLCASSEGLLVGSYEQYFGPGTRLTVT.

About this clonotype: The junction shows a germline mismatch at one end, possibly a read error. The rearrangement uses TRBV2 and TRBJ1-5; maybe TRBD1 (5 bases). The CDR3 consists of 14 residues. CDR1 and CDR2 (germline): SNHLY, FYNNEI. CDR3 amino acids: CASSGDGRNQPRHF. The DNA of the CDR3 is TGTGCCAGCAGTGGGGACGGACGCAATCAGCCCCGGCACTTT.

V usage is TRBV5-8 and J usage is TRBJ2-7; perhaps TRBD2 as D (6 bases). Deletions cut 0 bases from V and 3 bases from J, with 10 bases between. The CDR3 consists of 14 residues. The V gene's germline CDR1 is SGHTS and CDR2 YDEGEE. The CDR3 DNA sequence: TGTGCCAGCAGCTTGGGGGGGGTTCGCTACGAGCAGTACTTC. Its translation: CASSLGGVRYEQYF.

The chain joins TRBV11-2 to TRBJ1-1, with D maybe TRBD1 (5 bases). The CDR3 has 19 residues. Germline CDR1 is SGHAT and CDR2 is FQNNGV. Deletions cut 1 base from V and 1 base from J, with 22 bases between. As DNA, the CDR3 is TGTGCCAGCAGCTTAGCTCGTTTCAGGGACTCTGTGAAGAACACTGAAGCTTTCTTT. It specifies CASSLARFRDSVKNTEAFF.

This clonotype was detected only a few times. The V call is TRBV12-3 or TRBV12-4, the J call TRBJ2-7, with 8 positions matching TRBD2. V trimming: 6 bases; J trimming: 3 bases; junction bases outside the gene matches: 10. The CDR3 runs 15 residues. The DNA of the CDR3 is TGTGCCAGCAGGGTTAGCGGGAATTTATTCTACGAGCAGTACTTC. This translates into CASRVSGNLFYEQYF.

This clonotype was counted only a few times. The chain joins TRBV27 to TRBJ2-7; 8 nucleotides line up with TRBD2. This CDR3 spans 14 amino acids. The germline gives CDR1 MNHEY, CDR2 SMNVEV (reference sequence). With V trimmed by 5 bases and J by 7 bases, 10 bases remained unmatched. Here the CDR3 reads CASSRGGREGEQYF. CDR3 nucleotides: TGTGCCAGCAGTCGGGGGGGACGAGAGGGAGAGCAGTACTTC.

This clonotype was counted ten times or more. The chain carries TRBV5-4 and TRBJ1-1; D is undetermined. V lost 0 bases, J lost 0 bases, and 9 bases lay in between. This CDR3 has 15 residues. The germline V gene encodes CDR1 SGHNT and CDR2 YYREEE (reference sequence). CDR3 nucleotides: TGTGCCAGCAGCTTGGGAGGGATTATGAACACTGAAGCTTTCTTT. Amino acid sequence: CASSLGGIMNTEAFF. Looking up the rest from reference TRBV5-4 and TRBJ1-1 gives the full variable domain: ETGVTQSPTHLIKTRGQQVTLRCSSQSGHNTVSWYQQALGQGPQFIFQYYREEENGRGNFPPRFSGLQFPNYSSELNVNALELDDSALYLCASSLGGIMNTEAFFGQGTRLTVV.

This clonotype was counted only a few times. V usage is TRBV29-1 and J usage is TRBJ2-1; TRBD1 or TRBD2 may be the D gene (5 bases each). Germline assignment: CDR1 SQVTM and CDR2 ANQGSEA. V was pared by 7 bases and J by 4 bases, with 8 bases between. The CDR3 is made up of 11 amino acids. This CDR3 reads CSGGPYNEQFF. CDR3 bases: TGCAGCGGGGGACCTTACAATGAGCAGTTCTTC.

The rearrangement links TRBV19 to TRBJ2-2, with 9 bases identical to TRBD2. CDR3 size: 13 residues. With V trimmed by 7 bases and J by 10 bases, 7 bases remained unmatched. Looked up from germline, CDR1 is LNHDA and CDR2 is SQIVND (reference sequence). The CDR3 DNA follows: TGTGCCAGTACTTCGACTAGCGGCCAGGAGCTGTTTTTT. This translates into CASTSTSGQELFF.

This clonotype came up a few times. The J gene is TRBJ2-3, the V gene TRBV28; 11 nucleotides match TRBD2. The CDR3 runs 20 residues. Trimming at V came to 9 bases and at J to 1 base, leaving 21 bases not matched to a gene. CDR1 is MDHEN, CDR2 SYDVKM, per germline. The CDR3 here is CASESWTSGLREVGTDTQYF. The CDR3 bases are TGTGCCAGTGAGAGTTGGACTAGCGGGCTGAGAGAGGTGGGCACAGATACGCAGTATTTT.

Comment on this clonotype: Being one base from a much bigger clone, this may be a read error. The chain uses TRBV28 and TRBJ2-7, with TRBD2 identical over 10 bases. CDR3 length equals 16 residues. V lost 6 bases and J lost 0; bases outside the gene matches: 8. Germline V gene sequence: CDR1 MDHEN, CDR2 SYDVKM. The CDR3 DNA is TGTGCCAGCAGCCAAGCCGCTAGCGGGGGCTCCTACGAGCAGTACTTC. Translation: CASSQAASGGSYEQYF.

The chain links TRBV10-3 to TRBJ2-6, with D possibly being TRBD1 (6 bases). Per the germline V gene, CDR1 is ENHRY and CDR2 is SYGVKD. With 2 bases removed from V and 2 bases from J, the gap between germline ends came to 13 bases. The CDR3 is made up of 17 amino acids. CDR3 coding DNA: TGTGCCATCAGTGAGCCGACAAACAGGGCTGGGGCCAACGTCCTGACTTTC. This translates into CAISEPTNRAGANVLTF.